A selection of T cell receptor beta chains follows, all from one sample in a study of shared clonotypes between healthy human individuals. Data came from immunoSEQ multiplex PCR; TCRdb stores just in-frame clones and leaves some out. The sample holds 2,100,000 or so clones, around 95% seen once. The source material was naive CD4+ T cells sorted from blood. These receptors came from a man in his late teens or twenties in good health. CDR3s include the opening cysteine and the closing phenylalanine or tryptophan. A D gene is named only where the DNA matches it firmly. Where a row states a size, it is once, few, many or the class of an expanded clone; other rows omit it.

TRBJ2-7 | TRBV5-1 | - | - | TGCGCCAGCAGCTCGTACCCCAGGGGACCCCACTACGAGCAGTACTTC | CASSSYPRGPHYEQYF
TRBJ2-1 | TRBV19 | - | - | TGTGCCAGTTCCGGACGGGGGGCGCAATCCAATGAGCAGTTCTTC | CASSGRGAQSNEQFF
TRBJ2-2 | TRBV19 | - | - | TGTGCCAGTAGTGGGCTTTGGGGATTTGGACGGGAGCTGTTTTTT | CASSGLWGFGRELFF
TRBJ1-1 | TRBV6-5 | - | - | TGTGCCAGCAGATACGGACAGCGAAACACTGAAGCTTTCTTT | CASRYGQRNTEAFF
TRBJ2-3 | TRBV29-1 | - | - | TGCAGCGTTGAGAGGGGGACAGATACGCAGTATTTT | CSVERGTDTQYF
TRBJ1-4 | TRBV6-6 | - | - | TGTGCCAGCAGTTACGGCGCGGGAGGAAGTGAAAAACTGTTTTTT | CASSYGAGGSEKLFF
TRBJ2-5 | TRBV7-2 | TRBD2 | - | TGTGCCAGCAGCCCAACGGGGGGGGCGGGTTCGGAGACCCAGTACTTC | CASSPTGGAGSETQYF
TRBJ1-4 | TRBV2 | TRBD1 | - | TGTGCCAGCAGCCGTTCTAGGGCAGGGGGTGAAAAACTGTTTTTT | CASSRSRAGGEKLFF
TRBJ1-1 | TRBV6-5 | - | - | TGTGCCAGCACCCTCCCGGGGGGACAAGAAGCTTTCTTT | CASTLPGGQEAFF
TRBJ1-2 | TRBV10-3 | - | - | TGTGCCATCAGTGAGTCGGCGGAAGTCTATGGCTACACCTTC | CAISESAEVYGYTF
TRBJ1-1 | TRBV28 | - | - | TGTGCCAGCACCCTGGACGGAAACACTGAAGCTTTCTTT | CASTLDGNTEAFF
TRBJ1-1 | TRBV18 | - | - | TGTGCCAGCTCGCTTGCTGTAGCAGGTACGAACACTGAAGCTTTCTTT | CASSLAVAGTNTEAFF
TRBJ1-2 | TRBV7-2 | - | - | TGTGCCAGCAGCTGGCGGGAAATCTATGGCTACACCTTC | CASSWREIYGYTF
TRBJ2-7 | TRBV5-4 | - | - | TGTGCCAGCAGCTTGGGGGTTGGGGCCTACGAGCAGTACTTC | CASSLGVGAYEQYF
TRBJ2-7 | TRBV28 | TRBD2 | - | TGTGCCAGCAATGGTGGGGGACTAGCGGGGGAATACGAGCAGTACTTC | CASNGGGLAGEYEQYF
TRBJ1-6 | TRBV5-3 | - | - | TGTGCCAGAAGCAGGGGCCGCTCCTATAATTCACCCCTCCACTTT | CARSRGRSYNSPLHF
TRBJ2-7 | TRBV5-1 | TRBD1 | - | TGCGCCAGCAGCTGGACAGGGTTTCAGTACGAGCAGTACTTC | CASSWTGFQYEQYF
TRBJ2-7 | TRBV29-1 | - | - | TGCAGCGTTTGGATCGGGGGCCAACAGTACTTC | CSVWIGGQQYF
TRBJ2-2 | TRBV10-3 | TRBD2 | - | TGTGCCATCAGTGTCTCGGGGGGTAACACCGGGGAGCTGTTTTTT | CAISVSGGNTGELFF
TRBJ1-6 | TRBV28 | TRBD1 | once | TGTGCCAGCAATTCACCGGGACAGGGCCCATCACCCCTCCACTTT | CASNSPGQGPSPLHF
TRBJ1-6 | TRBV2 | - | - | TGTGCCAGCAGTGAAGTGGGGACACAAAATTCACCCCTCCACTTT | CASSEVGTQNSPLHF
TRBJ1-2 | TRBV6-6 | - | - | TGTGCCAGCAGACAGGGAGACTATGGCTACACCTTC | CASRQGDYGYTF
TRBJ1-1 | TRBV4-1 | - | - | TGCGCCAGCAGCCAACGGACGGCCCCCAACACTGAAGCTTTCTTT | CASSQRTAPNTEAFF
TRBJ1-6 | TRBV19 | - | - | TGTGCCAGTAGTATAAGATACTCCTATAATTCACCCCTCCACTTT | CASSIRYSYNSPLHF
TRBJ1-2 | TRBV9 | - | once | TGTGCCAGCAGCGTAGACCCCCGGGACACAAACTCGGGCTATGGCTACACCTTC | CASSVDPRDTNSGYGYTF
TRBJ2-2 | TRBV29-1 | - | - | TGCAGCGCCGCCAACGGGTACACCGGGGAGCTGTTTTTT | CSAANGYTGELFF
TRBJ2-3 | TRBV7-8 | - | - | TGTGCCAGCAGCCGAGAGAGACTGAACACAGATACGCAGTATTTT | CASSRERLNTDTQYF
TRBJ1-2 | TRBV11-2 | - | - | TGTGCCAGCAGCTTAAAGACATCTAACTATGGCTACACCTTC | CASSLKTSNYGYTF
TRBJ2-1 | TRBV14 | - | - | TGTGCCAGCAGCCGCTTGGTTAACGGTGAGCAGTTCTTC | CASSRLVNGEQFF
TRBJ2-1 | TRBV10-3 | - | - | TGTGCCATCAGTGAGTCTATCAATGAGCAGTTCTTC | CAISESINEQFF
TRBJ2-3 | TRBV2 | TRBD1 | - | TGTGCCAGCAGTGAAGGGTTGGGACAGGGTGCAGATACGCAGTATTTT | CASSEGLGQGADTQYF
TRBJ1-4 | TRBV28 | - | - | TGTGCCAGCAGCACCGGGGGCCTTCTTGCAACTAATGAAAAACTGTTTTTT | CASSTGGLLATNEKLFF
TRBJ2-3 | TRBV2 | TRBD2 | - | TGTGCCAGCAGTGTCTGGGGACTAGCGGGAGGGGGCACAGATACGCAGTATTTT | CASSVWGLAGGGTDTQYF
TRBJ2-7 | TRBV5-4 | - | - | TGTGCCAGCAGCTTGGGGCCCCCGGCCTACGAGCAGTACTTC | CASSLGPPAYEQYF
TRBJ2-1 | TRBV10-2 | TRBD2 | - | TGCGCCAGCAGACCTAGCGGGACGAACTCCTACAATGAGCAGTTCTTC | CASRPSGTNSYNEQFF
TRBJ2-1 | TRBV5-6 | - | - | TGTGCCAGCAGCTTTGGATTACTACCAGGGTCTACGCTTGAGCAGTTCTTC | CASSFGLLPGSTLEQFF
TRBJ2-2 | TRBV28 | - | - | TGTGCCAGCAGTTTATGGCGGGTAAACACCGGGGAGCTGTTTTTT | CASSLWRVNTGELFF
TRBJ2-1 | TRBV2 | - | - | TGTGCCAGCAGGGGAGAGCTTTCCTCCTACAATGAGCAGTTCTTC | CASRGELSSYNEQFF
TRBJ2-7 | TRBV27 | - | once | TGTGCCAGCAGTTCAACAGGGACCCGGACCGAGCAGTACTTC | CASSSTGTRTEQYF
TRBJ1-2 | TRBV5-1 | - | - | TGCGCCAGCAGCTTGGCCGGGCTAGAAACGGGTGGCTACACCTTC | CASSLAGLETGGYTF
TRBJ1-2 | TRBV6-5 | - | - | TGTGCCAGCAGGCAGGCGGGGACAACGAATGGCTACACCTTC | CASRQAGTTNGYTF
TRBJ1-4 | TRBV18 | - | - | TGTGCCAGCTCACCACCTGGGGAGGCGGGTGAAAAACTGTTTTTT | CASSPPGEAGEKLFF
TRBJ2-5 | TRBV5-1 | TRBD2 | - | TGCGCCAGCATCAGAACCGGGACTAGCGTCCAAGAGACCCAGTACTTC | CASIRTGTSVQETQYF
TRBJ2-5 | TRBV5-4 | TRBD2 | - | TGTGCCAGCAGCTCGGGACTAGTAGAGACCCAGTACTTC | CASSSGLVETQYF
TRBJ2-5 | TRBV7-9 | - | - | TGTGCCAGCAGCCCTAAAGAGACCCAGTACTTC | CASSPKETQYF
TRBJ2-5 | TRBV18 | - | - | TGTGCCAGCTCACCGGAAAGGACCAAAGAGACCCAGTACTTC | CASSPERTKETQYF
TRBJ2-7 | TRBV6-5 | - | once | TGTGCCAGCAGTGTCGAAGCAGGGTACGAGCAGTACTTC | CASSVEAGYEQYF
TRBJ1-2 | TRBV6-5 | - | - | TGTGCCAGCAGTACACTTGGGGGGAAATATGGCTACACCTTC | CASSTLGGKYGYTF
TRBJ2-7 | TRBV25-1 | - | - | TGTGCCAGCAGTGATCCCTCAACAGGGCTCTCCTACGAGCAGTACTTC | CASSDPSTGLSYEQYF
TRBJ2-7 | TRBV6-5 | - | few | TGTGCCAGCAGAGCAGCCTCCTACGAGCAGTACTTC | CASRAASYEQYF
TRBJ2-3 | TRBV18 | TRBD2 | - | TGTGCCAGCTCTCTCCGACTAGCGGAGGGGACAGATACGCAGTATTTT | CASSLRLAEGTDTQYF
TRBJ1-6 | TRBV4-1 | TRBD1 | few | TGCGCCAGCAGGTCGACAGGGTCTGTTTCACCCCTCCACTTT | CASRSTGSVSPLHF
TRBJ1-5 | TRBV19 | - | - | TGTGCCAGTAGTATCGGGGACACTAGCAATCAGCCCCAGCATTTT | CASSIGDTSNQPQHF
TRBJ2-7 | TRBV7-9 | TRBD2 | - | TGTGCCAGCAGCTTAGCCCCTAGCGGGGGATACGAGCAGTACTTC | CASSLAPSGGYEQYF
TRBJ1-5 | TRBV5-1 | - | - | TGCGCCAGCAGCTTGGAGGGACATAACAATCAGCCCCAGCATTTT | CASSLEGHNNQPQHF
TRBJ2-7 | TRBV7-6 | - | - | TGTGCCAGCAGCCCCGACCGGACATCCTACGAGCAGTACTTC | CASSPDRTSYEQYF
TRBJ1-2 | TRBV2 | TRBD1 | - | TGTGCCAGCAGTGAAATTAAGGGCTACAGGGGATATGGCTACACCTTC | CASSEIKGYRGYGYTF
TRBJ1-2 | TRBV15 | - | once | TGTGCCACCAGCACTCCTGTCACAGCTCATGGCTACACCTTC | CATSTPVTAHGYTF
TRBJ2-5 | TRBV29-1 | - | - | TGCAGCGTTGCCTTTACAGGGTACGAGACCCAGTACTTC | CSVAFTGYETQYF
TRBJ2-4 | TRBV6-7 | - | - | TGTGCCAGCCGAACCACAGGGTTTGGAGCCAAAAACATTCAGTACTTC | CASRTTGFGAKNIQYF